Shown below are 19 T cell receptor beta chains from a single sample sequenced in a study of cytomegalovirus exposure and HLA in healthy donors. Primers: 60 Vbeta forward and 13 Jbeta reverse. Produced via immunoSEQ multiplex PCR; TCRdb's table is partial and in-frame only. The table includes about 200,000 clones, around 90% detected once. The sequenced sample was PBMCs. These receptor sequences come from a woman younger than 30 in good health and CMV-seronegative.

This clone came up once. The CDR3 is CASRPTSGVTGELFF. The CDR3 DNA reads TGTGCCAGCAGACCGACTAGCGGAGTTACCGGGGAGCTGTTTTTT. V and J are TRBV27 and TRBJ2-2; 9 bases are shared with TRBD2. The CDR3 length is 15 residues. Germline-derived CDR1 and CDR2 are MNHEY and SMNVEV (reference sequence). The V segment lost 6 bases and the J segment 5 bases; nucleotides outside the gene matches: 7.

The chain recombines TRBV11-2 with TRBJ1-2; 9 positions match TRBD1. The CDR3 covers 15 residues. Germline CDR1 is SGHAT and CDR2 is FQNNGV. V shed 4 bases and J 4 bases; nucleotides not matched to a gene: 7. The CDR3 DNA follows: TGTGCCAGCAGCTCACAGGGGGCTTTAGGCTATGGCTACACCTTC. Its protein product is CASSSQGALGYGYTF.

This sequence joins TRBV7-9 and TRBJ2-1; 8 bases agree with TRBD1. V was clipped by 6 bases and J by 4 bases; unmatched bases: 8. CDR3 length: 15 amino acids. Germline V lookup: CDR1 SEHNR, CDR2 FQNEAQ (reference sequence). CDR3 nucleotide sequence: TGTGCCAGCAGGCACCGGGACAGGATTTACAATGAGCAGTTCTTC. Its translation: CASRHRDRIYNEQFF.

This chain links TRBV28 with TRBJ1-4, with TRBD1 matching 9 bases. V lost 2 bases and J lost 4; bases outside the gene matches: 5. This CDR3 contains 16 residues. CDR1 and CDR2 from the germline V gene are MDHEN and SYDVKM. The CDR3 spells CASSLPPGQGNEKLFF. In nucleotides, the CDR3 is TGTGCCAGCAGTTTACCTCCGGGACAGGGTAATGAAAAACTGTTTTTT.

The CDR3 sequence is CASSDLRLNSPLHF. CDR3 in DNA: TGTGCCAGCAGTGACCTCAGACTAAATTCACCCCTCCACTTT. The J gene is TRBJ1-6, the V gene TRBV2; D gene unclear. Germline CDR1 and CDR2: SNHLY and FYNNEI. Trimming stripped 3 bases from V and 7 bases from J, with 10 bases between. CDR3 length equals 14 residues.

The rearrangement links TRBV30 to TRBJ2-6; 7 bases agree with TRBD1. Germline lookup yields CDR1 GTSNPN and CDR2 SVGIG (reference sequence). V lost 0 bases and J lost 0; bases outside the gene matches: 11. CDR3 size: 19 residues. The CDR3 DNA follows: TGTGCCTGGAGTGTACCTAAGCGGACAGGTTACTCTGGGGCCAACGTCCTGACTTTC. Translated: CAWSVPKRTGYSGANVLTF.

The chain has TRBV9 and TRBJ2-3; D unclear. Trimming cost V 2 bases and J 6 bases, with 10 bases left between them. Germline values: CDR1 SGDLS, CDR2 YYNGEE. There are 13 residues in the CDR3. The DNA for the CDR3 is TGTGCCAGCAGCGTCCCCGGAGCGGATACGCAGTATTTT. It specifies CASSVPGADTQYF.

The J gene is TRBJ2-5, the V gene TRBV5-8; D possibly corresponds to TRBD2 (6 bases). Trimming cost V 0 bases and J 2 bases, with 8 bases left between them. Per the germline V gene, CDR1 is SGHTS and CDR2 is YDEGEE. This CDR3 is built from 14 residues. The CDR3 spells CASSLGTTQETQYF. The CDR3 region has the DNA TGTGCCAGCAGCTTGGGGACTACACAAGAGACCCAGTACTTC.

The CDR3 is CASSPGQPYEQYF. CDR3 coding DNA: TGTGCCAGCAGTCCGGGACAGCCCTACGAGCAGTACTTC. The gene calls are TRBV14 and TRBJ2-7; 7 positions match TRBD1. Looked up from germline, CDR1 is SGHDN and CDR2 is FVKESK. V shed 6 bases and J 2 bases; nucleotides not matched to a gene: 4. The CDR3 is 13 residues long.

V usage is TRBV18 and J usage is TRBJ2-3; 8 bases fit TRBD2. V lost 4 bases, J lost 0 bases, and 3 bases stayed unmatched. This CDR3 has 15 amino acids. Germline lookup yields CDR1 KGHSH and CDR2 LQKENI. The DNA for the CDR3 is TGTGCCAGCTCACGGGCTAGCGGGAGCACAGATACGCAGTATTTT. Translation: CASSRASGSTDTQYF.

The chain uses TRBV28 and TRBJ2-1; TRBD2 matches at 14 bases. CDR3 length equals 17 residues. Germline V gives CDR1 MDHEN, CDR2 SYDVKM. The V gene end was trimmed by 5 bases and the J gene end by 5 bases; junction bases not matched to a gene: 8. CDR3 protein: CASSARLAGGLDNEQFF. The CDR3 DNA reads TGTGCCAGCAGTGCTCGACTAGCGGGGGGGCTCGACAATGAGCAGTTCTTC.

The V gene is TRBV10-3, the J gene TRBJ1-4; 11 positions agree with TRBD1. V was pared by 3 bases and J by 7 bases, with 7 bases of the junction left unmatched. This CDR3 region has 16 residues. The germline gives CDR1 ENHRY, CDR2 SYGVKD. This CDR3 is CAISDGQGAIGEKLFF. Here the CDR3 DNA reads TGTGCCATCAGTGACGGACAGGGGGCAATCGGTGAAAAACTGTTTTTT.

The chain uses TRBV2 and TRBJ1-4; 11 nucleotides line up with TRBD1. The trim removed 4 bases at V and 3 bases at J, leaving 4 bases unmatched. CDR3 length: 16 residues. CDR1 SNHLY and CDR2 FYNNEI come from the germline V gene. This CDR3 is CASSGGQGGSNEKLFF. The CDR3, as DNA: TGTGCCAGCAGTGGGGGACAGGGGGGATCTAATGAAAAACTGTTTTTT.

The chain carries TRBV7-2 and TRBJ2-3, with TRBD2 identical over 12 bases. Germline V lookup: CDR1 SGHTA, CDR2 FQGNSA. With 5 bases clipped from V and 4 bases from J, the junction kept 7 bases outside the gene matches. The CDR3 spans 16 residues. The DNA of the CDR3 is TGTGCCAGCAGCCATCCTAGCGGGGGGGCGCCAGATACGCAGTATTTT. As protein: CASSHPSGGAPDTQYF.

The chain combines TRBV7-2 with TRBJ2-2; possibly TRBD2 for D (5 bases). The germline V gene encodes CDR1 SGHTA and CDR2 FQGNSA. This CDR3 comprises 14 residues. Trimming pared 5 bases from V and 4 bases from J, leaving 11 bases between. CDR3 loop: CASSADYTTGELFF. CDR3 nucleotide sequence: TGTGCCAGCAGCGCTGACTATACCACCGGGGAGCTGTTTTTT.

The chain uses TRBV2 and TRBJ1-2; D remains unclear. Germline V lookup: CDR1 SNHLY, CDR2 FYNNEI. V was shortened by 7 bases and J by 9 bases, with 18 bases between the two germline ends. The CDR3 totals 13 residues. The CDR3 DNA reads TGTGCCAGCACCGCGAGGGAGCCTTCAAGCTACACCTTC. Residues: CASTAREPSSYTF. Full variable domain (rest looked up from reference TRBV2 and TRBJ1-2): EPEVTQTPSHQVTQMGQEVILRCVPISNHLYFYWYRQILGQKVEFLVSFYNNEISEKSEIFDDQFSVERPDGSNFTLKIRSTKLEDSAMYFCASTAREPSSYTFGSGTRLTVV.

The genes are TRBV6-1 and TRBJ2-5; possibly TRBD2 for D (5 bases). The J call is in doubt because the DNA end fits TRBJ2-7 better. The CDR3 covers 15 residues. From germline, CDR1 is MNHNS and CDR2 SASEGT. CDR3 in DNA: TGTGCCAGCAGTGAAGCGTCGGGATTGGGCTACGAGCAGTACTTC. Encoded protein: CASSEASGLGYEQYF.

The rearrangement joins TRBV10-2 to TRBJ2-1; 14 bases fit TRBD2. The CDR3 is made up of 18 amino acids. Germline V gene lookup returns CDR1 WSHSY and CDR2 SAAADI. J was trimmed by 0 bases and V by 4 bases; bases with no gene match: 5. This CDR3 reads CASSGPGTSGGSYNEQFF. The CDR3 DNA reads as TGCGCCAGCAGTGGGCCCGGGACTAGCGGGGGCTCCTACAATGAGCAGTTCTTC.

The genes are TRBV6-1 and TRBJ1-5; no reliable D call. CDR1 and CDR2 (germline): MNHNS, SASEGT. V gave up 7 bases and J gave up 5 bases, with 18 bases separating them. The CDR3 is 15 residues long. CDR3 in amino acids: CASTLSGGRHQPQHF. For the CDR3, the DNA is TGTGCCAGCACCCTATCAGGAGGGAGGCATCAGCCCCAGCATTTT.